The subject of this entry is one TCR beta chain. Its cognate antigen is unknown. These data come from a study of Ad26.COV2.S vaccination and SARS-CoV-2 variants. Study results and caveats: Total T cell responses were possibly underestimated by TCR breadth and depth analyses.

The length of the CDR3 is 13 residues. Germline V gene lookup returns CDR1 SGHDN and CDR2 FVKESK. V was shortened by 3 bases and J by 1 base, with 6 bases between the two germline ends. The method was immunoSEQ multiplex PCR; TCRdb's version includes in-frame clones alone and lacks a portion of them. The table includes a few hundred thousand clones, roughly 90% detected once. Treatment here: 15 to 20 received Ad26.COV2.S at low or high dose, single or two shots; about 5 received placebo; per-sample allocation not given. Sampling occurred on day 63 after the first vaccine or placebo injection. This TCR derives from a person aged 18 to 59 who received the Ad26.COV2.S COVID-19 vaccine or a placebo. The sequences come from peripheral blood, collected in a trial of Ad26.COV2.S vaccine versus placebo. The rearrangement links TRBV14 to TRBJ1-1; no reliable D call. The CDR3 bases are TGTGCCAGCAGCCAGGGAGCGAACACTGAAGCTTTCTTT. Amino acids: CASSQGANTEAFF.